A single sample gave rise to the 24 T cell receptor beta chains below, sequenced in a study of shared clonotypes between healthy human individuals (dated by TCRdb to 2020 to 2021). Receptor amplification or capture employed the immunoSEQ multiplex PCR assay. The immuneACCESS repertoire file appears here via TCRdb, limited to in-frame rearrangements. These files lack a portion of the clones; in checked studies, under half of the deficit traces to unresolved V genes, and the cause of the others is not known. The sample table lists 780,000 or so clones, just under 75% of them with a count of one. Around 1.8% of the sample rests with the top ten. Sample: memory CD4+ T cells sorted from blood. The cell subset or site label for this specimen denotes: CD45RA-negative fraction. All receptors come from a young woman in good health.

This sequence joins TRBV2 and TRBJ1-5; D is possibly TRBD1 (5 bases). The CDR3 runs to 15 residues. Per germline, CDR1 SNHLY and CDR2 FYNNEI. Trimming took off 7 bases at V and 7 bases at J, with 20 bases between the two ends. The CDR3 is CASNPGLYTGQPQHF. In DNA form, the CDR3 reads TGTGCCAGCAACCCGGGACTCTATACGGGGCAGCCCCAGCATTTT. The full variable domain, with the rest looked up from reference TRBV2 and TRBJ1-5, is EPEVTQTPSHQVTQMGQEVILRCVPISNHLYFYWYRQILGQKVEFLVSFYNNEISEKSEIFDDQFSVERPDGSNFTLKIRSTKLEDSAMYFCASNPGLYTGQPQHFGDGTRLSIL.

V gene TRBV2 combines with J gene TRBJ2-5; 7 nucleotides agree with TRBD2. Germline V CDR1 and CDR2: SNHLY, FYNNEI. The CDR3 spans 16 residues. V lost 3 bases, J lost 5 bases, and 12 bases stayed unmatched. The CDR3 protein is CASSDGWGRAGETQYF. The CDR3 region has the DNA TGTGCCAGCAGTGATGGATGGGGGAGGGCCGGGGAGACCCAGTACTTC.

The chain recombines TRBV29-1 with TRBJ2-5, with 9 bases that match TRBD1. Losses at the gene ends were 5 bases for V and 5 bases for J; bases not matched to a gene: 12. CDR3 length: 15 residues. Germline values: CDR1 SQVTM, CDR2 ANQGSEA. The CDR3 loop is CSVSDPGQGDETQYF. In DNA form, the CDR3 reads TGCAGCGTTTCGGATCCGGGACAGGGAGATGAGACCCAGTACTTC.

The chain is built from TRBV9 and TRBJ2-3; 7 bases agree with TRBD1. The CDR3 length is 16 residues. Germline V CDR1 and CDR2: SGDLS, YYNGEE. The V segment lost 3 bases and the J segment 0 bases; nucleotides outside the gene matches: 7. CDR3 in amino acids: CASSALGRGSTDTQYF. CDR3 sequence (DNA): TGTGCCAGCAGCGCCCTAGGCAGGGGGAGCACAGATACGCAGTATTTT.

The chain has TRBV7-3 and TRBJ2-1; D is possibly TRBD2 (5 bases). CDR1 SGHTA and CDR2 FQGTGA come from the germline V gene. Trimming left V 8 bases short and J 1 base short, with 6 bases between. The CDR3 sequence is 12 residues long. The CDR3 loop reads CASGSSYNEQFF. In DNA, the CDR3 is TGTGCCAGCGGGAGTTCCTACAATGAGCAGTTCTTC. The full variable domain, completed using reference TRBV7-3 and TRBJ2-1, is GAGVSQTPSNKVTEKGKYVELRCDPISGHTALYWYRQSLGQGPEFLIYFQGTGAADDSGLPNDRFFAVRPEGSVSTLKIQRTERGDSAVYLCASGSSYNEQFFGPGTRLTVL.

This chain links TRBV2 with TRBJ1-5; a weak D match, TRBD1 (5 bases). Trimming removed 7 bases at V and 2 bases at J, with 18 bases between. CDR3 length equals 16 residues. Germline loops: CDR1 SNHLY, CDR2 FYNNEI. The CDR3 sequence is CASTEGLGIGNQPQHF. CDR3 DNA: TGTGCCAGCACCGAGGGGCTAGGGATAGGCAATCAGCCCCAGCATTTT.

CDR3 DNA sequence: TGTGCCAGCAGCCCGTCCTCTGCAGGGGCCACCTCTGGGGCCAACGTCCTGACTTTC. This translates into CASSPSSAGATSGANVLTF. The chain combines TRBV7-3 with TRBJ2-6, with D perhaps TRBD1 (6 bases). The CDR3 is 19 residues long. Deletions cut 5 bases from V and 0 bases from J, with 20 bases between. Per germline, CDR1 SGHTA and CDR2 FQGTGA.

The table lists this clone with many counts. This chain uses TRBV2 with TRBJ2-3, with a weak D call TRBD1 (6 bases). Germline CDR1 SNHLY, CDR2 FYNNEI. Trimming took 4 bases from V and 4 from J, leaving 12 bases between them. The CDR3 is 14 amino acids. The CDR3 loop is CASSGQGWADTQYF. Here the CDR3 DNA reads TGTGCCAGCAGTGGGCAGGGGTGGGCAGATACGCAGTATTTT. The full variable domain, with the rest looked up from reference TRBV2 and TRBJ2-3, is EPEVTQTPSHQVTQMGQEVILRCVPISNHLYFYWYRQILGQKVEFLVSFYNNEISEKSEIFDDQFSVERPDGSNFTLKIRSTKLEDSAMYFCASSGQGWADTQYFGPGTRLTVL.

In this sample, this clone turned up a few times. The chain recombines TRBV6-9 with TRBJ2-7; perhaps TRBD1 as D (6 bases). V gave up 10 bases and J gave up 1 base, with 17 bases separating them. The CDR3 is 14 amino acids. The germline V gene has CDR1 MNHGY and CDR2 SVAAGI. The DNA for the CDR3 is TGTGCCACGTACACGGGGACATGGTCCTACGAGCAGTACTTC. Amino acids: CATYTGTWSYEQYF.

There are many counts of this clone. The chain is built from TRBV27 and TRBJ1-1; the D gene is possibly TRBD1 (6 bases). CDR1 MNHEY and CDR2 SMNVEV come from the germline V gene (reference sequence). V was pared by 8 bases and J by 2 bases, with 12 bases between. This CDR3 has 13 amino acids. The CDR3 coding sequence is TGTGCCAGCTCCCAGGGGATAAACACTGAAGCTTTCTTT. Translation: CASSQGINTEAFF.

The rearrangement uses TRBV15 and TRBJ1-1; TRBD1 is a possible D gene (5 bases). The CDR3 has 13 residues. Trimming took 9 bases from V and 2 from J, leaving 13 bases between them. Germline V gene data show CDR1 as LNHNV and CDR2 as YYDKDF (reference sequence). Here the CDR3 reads CATKTDPNTEAFF. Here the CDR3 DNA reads TGTGCCACTAAGACAGACCCCAACACTGAAGCTTTCTTT.

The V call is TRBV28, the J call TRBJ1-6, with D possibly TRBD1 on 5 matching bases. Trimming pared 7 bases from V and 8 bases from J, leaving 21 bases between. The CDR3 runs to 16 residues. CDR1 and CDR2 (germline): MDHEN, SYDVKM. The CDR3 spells CASNRQYAWADSPLHF. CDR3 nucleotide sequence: TGTGCCAGCAACCGACAGTACGCGTGGGCCGATTCACCCCTCCACTTT.

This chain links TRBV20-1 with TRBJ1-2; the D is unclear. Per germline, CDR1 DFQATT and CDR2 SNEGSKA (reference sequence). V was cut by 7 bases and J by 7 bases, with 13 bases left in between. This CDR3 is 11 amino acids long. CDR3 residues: CSVGRRTGYTF. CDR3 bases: TGCAGTGTAGGTAGACGAACTGGCTACACCTTC.

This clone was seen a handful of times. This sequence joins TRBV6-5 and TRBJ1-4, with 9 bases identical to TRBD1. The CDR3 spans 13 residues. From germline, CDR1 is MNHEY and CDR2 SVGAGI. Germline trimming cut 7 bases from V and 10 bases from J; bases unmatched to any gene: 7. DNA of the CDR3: TGTGCCAGCAAAAGGACAGGGGACGGAAAACTGTTTTTT. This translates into CASKRTGDGKLFF.

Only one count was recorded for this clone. The CDR3 nucleotides are TGTGCCAGCAGTTATATGAGGGACATCGACACTGAAGCTTTCTTT. Translated: CASSYMRDIDTEAFF. This chain uses TRBV6-5 with TRBJ1-1, with D possibly matching TRBD1 (6 bases). Germline CDR1 is MNHEY and CDR2 is SVGAGI. The CDR3 is made up of 15 amino acids. V was pared by 3 bases and J by 3 bases, with 14 bases between.

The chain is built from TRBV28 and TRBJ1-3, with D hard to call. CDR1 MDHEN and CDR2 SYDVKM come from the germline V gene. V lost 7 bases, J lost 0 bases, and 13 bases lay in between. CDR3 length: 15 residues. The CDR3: CASNEGINSGNTIYF. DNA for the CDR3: TGTGCCAGCAACGAGGGCATCAACTCTGGAAACACCATATATTTT.

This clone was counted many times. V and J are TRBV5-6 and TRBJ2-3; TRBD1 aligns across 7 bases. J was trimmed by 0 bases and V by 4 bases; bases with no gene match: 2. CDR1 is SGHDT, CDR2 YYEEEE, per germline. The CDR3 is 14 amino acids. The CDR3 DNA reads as TGTGCCAGCAGCGGGACAGAGAGCACAGATACGCAGTATTTT. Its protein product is CASSGTESTDTQYF.

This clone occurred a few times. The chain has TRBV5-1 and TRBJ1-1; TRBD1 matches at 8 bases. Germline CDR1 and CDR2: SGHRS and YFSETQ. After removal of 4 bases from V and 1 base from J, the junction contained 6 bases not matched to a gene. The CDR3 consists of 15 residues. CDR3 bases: TGCGCCAGCAGCACCACACAGGGGGGGAACACTGAAGCTTTCTTT. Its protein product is CASSTTQGGNTEAFF.

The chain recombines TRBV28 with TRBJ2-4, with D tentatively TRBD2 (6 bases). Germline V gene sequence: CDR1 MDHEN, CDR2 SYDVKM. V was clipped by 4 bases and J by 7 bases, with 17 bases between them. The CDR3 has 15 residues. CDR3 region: CASSYVVRGRNIQYF. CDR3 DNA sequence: TGTGCCAGCAGTTATGTGGTGCGAGGGAGGAACATTCAGTACTTC.

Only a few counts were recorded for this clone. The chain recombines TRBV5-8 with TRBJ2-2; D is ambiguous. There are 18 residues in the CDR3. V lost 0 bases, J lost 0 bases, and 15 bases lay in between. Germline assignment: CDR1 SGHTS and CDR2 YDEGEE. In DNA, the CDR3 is TGTGCCAGCAGCTTGGCCTCAGCCTCCGACTCGAACACCGGGGAGCTGTTTTTT. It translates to CASSLASASDSNTGELFF.

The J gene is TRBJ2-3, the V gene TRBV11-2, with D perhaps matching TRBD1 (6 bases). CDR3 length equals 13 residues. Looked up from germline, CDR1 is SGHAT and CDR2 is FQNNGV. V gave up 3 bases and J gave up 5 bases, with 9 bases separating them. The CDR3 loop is CASSFLQGDTQYF. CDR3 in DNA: TGTGCCAGCAGCTTCCTACAGGGAGATACGCAGTATTTT. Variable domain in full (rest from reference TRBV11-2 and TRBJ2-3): EAGVAQSPRYKIIEKRQSVAFWCNPISGHATLYWYQQILGQGPKLLIQFQNNGVVDDSQLPKDRFSAERLKGVDSTLKIQPAKLEDSAVYLCASSFLQGDTQYFGPGTRLTVL.

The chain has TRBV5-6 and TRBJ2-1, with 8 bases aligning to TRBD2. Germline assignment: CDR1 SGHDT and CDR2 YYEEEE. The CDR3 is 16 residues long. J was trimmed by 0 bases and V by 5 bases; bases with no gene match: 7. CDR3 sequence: CASSLGGRTSYNEQFF. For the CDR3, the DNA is TGTGCCAGCAGTCTCGGCGGGAGGACCTCCTACAATGAGCAGTTCTTC.

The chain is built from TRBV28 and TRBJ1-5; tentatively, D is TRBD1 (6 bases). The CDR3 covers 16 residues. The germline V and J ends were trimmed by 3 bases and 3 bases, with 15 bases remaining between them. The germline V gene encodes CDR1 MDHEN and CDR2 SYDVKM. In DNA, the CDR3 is TGTGCCAGCAGTTTGGCGGGGGCGCGGAACAATCAGCCCCAGCATTTT. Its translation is CASSLAGARNNQPQHF.

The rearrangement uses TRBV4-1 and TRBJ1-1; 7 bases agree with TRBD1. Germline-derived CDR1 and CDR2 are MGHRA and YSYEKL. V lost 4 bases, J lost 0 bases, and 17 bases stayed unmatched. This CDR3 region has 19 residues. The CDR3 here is CASSLTSGAMGQLNTEAFF. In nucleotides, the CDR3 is TGCGCCAGCAGCCTCACGTCAGGGGCCATGGGACAGCTGAACACTGAAGCTTTCTTT.